The table lists the clone carrying this T cell receptor beta chain with a few counts. CDR1 is MNHEY, CDR2 SMNVEV, per germline (reference sequence). The germline V and J ends were trimmed by 2 bases and 4 bases, with 9 bases remaining between them. The CDR3 has 15 residues. This record belongs to a study of cytomegalovirus exposure and HLA in healthy donors. Study background: Clustering assigned 81% of the approximately 430 genotyped donors to the Caucasian-associated ancestry cluster.

PCR involved 60 Vbeta and 13 Jbeta primers. Generated by immunoSEQ multiplex PCR, the TCRdb table keeps only in-frame clones and is missing some. This sample has 65,000 to 80,000 clones, with around 77% found just once. Material: PBMCs. The rearrangement joins TRBV27 to TRBJ2-6; possibly TRBD2 for D (5 bases). The sequence was collected from a middle-aged woman in good health and CMV-seropositive. The CDR3 DNA reads as TGTGCCAGCAGTTTAGCCGGGGTCGGGGCCAACGTCCTGACTTTC. Amino acid sequence: CASSLAGVGANVLTF.